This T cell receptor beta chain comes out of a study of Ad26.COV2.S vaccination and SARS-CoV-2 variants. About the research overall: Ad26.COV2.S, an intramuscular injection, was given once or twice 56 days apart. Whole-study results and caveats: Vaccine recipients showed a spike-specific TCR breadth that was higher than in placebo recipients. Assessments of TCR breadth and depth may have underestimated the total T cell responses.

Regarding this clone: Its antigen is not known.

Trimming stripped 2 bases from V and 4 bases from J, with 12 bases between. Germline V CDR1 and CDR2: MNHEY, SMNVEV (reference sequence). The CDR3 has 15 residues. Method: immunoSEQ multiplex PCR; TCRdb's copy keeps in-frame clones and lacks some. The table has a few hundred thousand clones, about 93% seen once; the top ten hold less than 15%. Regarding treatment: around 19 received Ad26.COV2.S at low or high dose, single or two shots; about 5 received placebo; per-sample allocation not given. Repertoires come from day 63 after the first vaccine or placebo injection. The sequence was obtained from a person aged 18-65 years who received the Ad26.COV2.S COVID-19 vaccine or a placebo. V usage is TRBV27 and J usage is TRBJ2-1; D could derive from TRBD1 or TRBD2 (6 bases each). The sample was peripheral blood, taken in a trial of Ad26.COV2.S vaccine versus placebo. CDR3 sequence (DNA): TGTGCCAGCAGTTTACAGGGGACTCTATACAATGAGCAGTTCTTC. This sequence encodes CASSLQGTLYNEQFF.